A selection of T cell receptor beta chains follows, all from one sample in a study of blood T cell repertoires in COVID-19. Here immunoSEQ multiplex PCR was the method, and the copy in TCRdb shows in-frame clones only, minus some. This sample has some 250,000 clones, with around 86% found just once. Specimen: peripheral blood. The origin of the receptors is a woman in her 30s who had recovered from COVID-19. Both conserved end residues are trimmed from each CDR3. D genes are given only for firm matches. Where a row states a size, it is once, few, many or the class of an expanded clone; other rows omit it.

13,.,TRBV5-5,TRBJ1-2,.,ASSTGQLNNYGYT
13,.,TRBV19,TRBJ2-3,.,ASTPGGRGTDTQY
10,.,TRBV27,TRBJ2-7,.,ASPFYYYEQY
12,.,TRBV5-1,TRBJ2-5,TRBD1,ASSPRGRGETQY
13,.,TRBV2,TRBJ2-3,.,ASSEGWGAGDTQY
11,.,TRBV5-4,TRBJ2-1,TRBD2,ASSFLGRNEQF
16,.,TRBV19,TRBJ1-5,.,ASRPIYLHWGDNQPQH
12,.,TRBV6-5,TRBJ2-7,.,ASRRTSGSYEQY
13,once,TRBV5-5,TRBJ1-3,.,ASSLGVRGENTIY
15,.,TRBV11-2,TRBJ2-1,TRBD2,ASKNYTGTRGYNEQF
14,.,TRBV3-1/TRBV3-2,TRBJ2-3,.,ASSQEGGLGTDTQY
10,.,TRBV9,TRBJ2-5,.,ASSVVEETQY
12,.,TRBV7-2,TRBJ2-7,.,ASSLGFGPYEQY
13,.,TRBV7-2,TRBJ1-1,.,ASSPPGRVNTEAF
13,.,TRBV6-6,TRBJ2-3,.,ASSYDSPGTDTQY
14,.,TRBV7-2,TRBJ1-6,.,ASSEVAGLRNSPLH
15,.,TRBV5-4,TRBJ2-3,TRBD2,ASSSTSGGPVADTQY
11,few,TRBV5-1,TRBJ2-2,.,ASTDSGTGELF
13,.,TRBV4-1,TRBJ1-6,TRBD1,ASSQDQGANSPLH
15,once,TRBV4-3,TRBJ1-1,.,ASSQSTGTLMNTEAF
12,few,TRBV15,TRBJ2-2,TRBD1,ATETGQNTGELF
15,.,TRBV4-2,TRBJ2-5,TRBD1,ASSQAHRTGSQETQY
12,.,TRBV2,TRBJ2-2,TRBD1,ASADRGLGGELF
15,.,TRBV7-3,TRBJ2-1,TRBD2,ASSLTRLAGGSNEQF
13,.,TRBV6-2/TRBV6-3,TRBJ2-5,TRBD2,ASSRVRGGQETQY
11,.,TRBV7-2,TRBJ2-2,.,ASSPSVTGELF
13,.,TRBV4-2,TRBJ2-7,TRBD2,ASSQDLGGSYEQY
11,.,TRBV4-3,TRBJ1-1,.,ASSQVAGTEAF
13,.,TRBV10-3,TRBJ2-7,.,AISGGPTSSYEQY
13,.,TRBV6-2/TRBV6-3,TRBJ2-7,.,ASSYSLQVGYEQY
12,.,TRBV18,TRBJ1-1,.,ASSPVGANTEAF
10,once,TRBV25-1,TRBJ2-7,.,ATALLSYEQY
14,.,TRBV2,TRBJ1-6,.,ASSVTGSSYNSPLH
12,.,TRBV27,TRBJ1-1,TRBD1,ASSYRGLYTEAF
12,.,TRBV7-9,TRBJ2-3,.,ASSLQGSTDTQY
15,.,TRBV3-1/TRBV3-2,TRBJ1-1,.,ASSQSLGQLKNTEAF
11,.,TRBV6-5,TRBJ1-1,.,ASSRDFTTEAF
15,few,TRBV2,TRBJ1-6,TRBD1,ASSNADRGRVESPLH
12,once,TRBV3-1/TRBV3-2,TRBJ2-1,.,ASSSTGPYNEQF
13,.,TRBV7-3,TRBJ2-1,TRBD1,ASSRTGGVYNEQF
14,.,TRBV6-1,TRBJ2-3,.,ASSGPDAGNTDTQY
11,once,TRBV2,TRBJ1-1,.,AVKERVNTEAF
9,.,TRBV29-1,TRBJ2-5,.,SAGSGETQY
9,.,TRBV6-6,TRBJ2-7,.,ASALAYEQY
11,.,TRBV6-5,TRBJ1-2,.,ASSSGARGGYT
12,.,TRBV7-3,TRBJ1-1,TRBD1,ASRLGQGDTEAF
15,.,TRBV28,TRBJ1-1,.,ASSPRGAGSKDTEAF
14,.,TRBV7-8,TRBJ2-7,TRBD2,ASSLDGRGGGYEQY
12,.,TRBV27,TRBJ1-1,.,ASSRGVMNTEAF
16,.,TRBV3-1/TRBV3-2,TRBJ2-5,TRBD2,ASSQDTSGGLRQETQY
13,.,TRBV29-1,TRBJ2-2,TRBD1,SVEVGTVGTGELF
14,.,TRBV4-3,TRBJ2-3,.,ASSLEADGTSDTQY
13,.,TRBV9,TRBJ1-2,.,ASSVDVRGDYGYT